These 5 T cell receptor beta chains originate from one sample sequenced in a study of blood T cells in healthy people across ages. Alongside a J-beta primer mix, a sample-barcoded 5' primer served in a second PCR lasting about 6 to 11 cycles. A single record per CDR3 protein comes from TCRdb applying MiXCR to the 5' RACE reads. The data contain 1.5 million to 2 million distinct CDR3 sequences, approximately 30% of them singletons. What was sequenced was blood. The source is a woman aged 25 to 39 in good health.

About this clonotype itself: This may come from a read error, since a much larger clone is one base off. V gene TRBV27 combines with J gene TRBJ2-7; 7 bases align to TRBD1. The germline gives CDR1 MNHEY, CDR2 SMNVEV (reference sequence). The CDR3 sequence is 13 residues long. The CDR3 loop reads CVSRTGALGEQYF. The DNA for the CDR3 is TGTGTCAGCAGGACAGGAGCATTGGGCGAGCAGTACTTC.

V is TRBV12-5 and J is TRBJ1-1; tentative D call: TRBD1 (5 bases). The germline CDR1 and CDR2 sequences are LGHNT and FRNRAP. V was pared by 9 bases and J by 7 bases, with 9 bases between. The CDR3 sequence is 10 residues long. CDR3 protein: CASGTDEAFF. Here the CDR3 DNA reads TGTGCTAGCGGGACGGATGAAGCTTTCTTT.

A few counts support this clonotype. The rearrangement uses TRBV7-2 and TRBJ2-5; tentatively, D is TRBD2 (5 bases). CDR1 SGHTA and CDR2 FQGNSA come from the germline V gene. V dropped 5 bases and J dropped 2 bases, with 18 bases sitting between them. This CDR3 region has 16 residues. The CDR3 here is CASSPRRSLLQETQYF. Written as DNA, the CDR3 is TGTGCCAGCAGCCCCAGGAGGTCGCTATTACAAGAGACCCAGTACTTC. Supplemented by reference TRBV7-2 and TRBJ2-5, the full variable domain reads GAGVSQSPSNKVTEKGKDVELRCDPISGHTALYWYRQSLGQGLEFLIYFQGNSAPDKSGLPSDRFSAERTGGSVSTLTIQRTQQEDSAVYLCASSPRRSLLQETQYFGPGTRLLVL.

This clonotype has ten or more counts. This chain uses TRBV10-3 with TRBJ2-1; D not certain. The CDR3 loop spans 13 amino acids. V was cut by 3 bases and J by 7 bases, with 10 bases left in between. Germline lookup yields CDR1 ENHRY and CDR2 SYGVKD. This CDR3 reads CAISDIEPNEQFF. The CDR3 bases are TGTGCCATCAGTGACATAGAGCCAAATGAGCAGTTCTTC.

The gene calls are TRBV29-1 and TRBJ2-7; 12 bases are shared with TRBD2. CDR3 size: 16 residues. V lost 5 bases, J lost 1 base, and 9 bases stayed unmatched. Germline values: CDR1 SQVTM, CDR2 ANQGSEA. The CDR3 DNA follows: TGCAGCGTTACCGGGACTAGCGGGTCCCATTCCTACGAGCAGTACTTC. This codes for CSVTGTSGSHSYEQYF.